Below, one TCR beta chain is given with its context. As yet, its antigen is unknown. The protocol was immunoSEQ multiplex PCR, while the TCRdb copy is restricted to in-frame clones and leaves out a portion. This sample has 100,000 to 150,000 clones, with approximately 85% found just once. The data stem from a study of T cell responses to AZD1222 COVID-19 vaccine. Germline trimming cut 5 bases from V and 2 bases from J; bases unmatched to any gene: 0. The CDR3 covers 14 residues. In germline, CDR1 is LGHDT, CDR2 YNNKEL (reference sequence). Broader study findings: It was only after the peak T cell response that any repertoires were sampled.

This rearrangement joins TRBV3-1 (or the pseudogene TRBV3-2) to TRBJ1-5, with 10 positions matching TRBD1. Sequenced here: peripheral blood, sampled 28 days after the second AZD1222 dose. The sequence came from an adult who received the AZD1222 COVID-19 vaccine. The chain's CDR3 is CASSGTGGNQPQHF. The CDR3 coding sequence is TGTGCCAGCAGCGGGACAGGGGGCAATCAGCCCCAGCATTTT.